What follows is one TCR beta chain and its context. Antigen unknown. Profiled with immunoSEQ multiplex PCR; TCRdb holds only in-frame clones, not every one. Among some 25,000 clones listed, roughly 65% were seen once. This specimen belongs to a study of PD-1 blockade in classical Hodgkin lymphoma. Overall study results and limits: Baseline diversity was lower in partial responders and progressors than complete responders. As was reported, newly diagnosed patients showed lower baseline TCR diversity than healthy donors did.

Every patient experienced relapse after autologous stem cell transplantation, and brentuximab vedotin exposure varied. Complete response, partial response or progressive disease were the best responses. Germline V gives CDR1 SGHAT, CDR2 FQNNGV. This CDR3 spans 14 amino acids. Trimming left V 4 bases short and J 5 bases short, with 13 bases between. Here the sequenced sample was peripheral blood mononuclear cells (PBMCs), taken before the second cycle of nivolumab. The receptor was isolated from a human donor with classical Hodgkin lymphoma. This rearrangement joins TRBV11-2 to TRBJ2-3; D gene uncertain. As DNA, the CDR3 is TGTGCCAGCAGCTGGCGCCTGGCGGAAGATACGCAGTATTTT. Its translation: CASSWRLAEDTQYF.